These T cell receptor beta chains were read from a single sample in a study of T cell responses to AZD1222 COVID-19 vaccine. Assay: immunoSEQ multiplex PCR; the TCRdb copy retains only in-frame clones and omits some. The table includes 60,000 or so clones, 80% to 90% detected once. Sample: peripheral blood, taken on day 0 of AZD1222 vaccination. The receptors shown here come from an adult in good health. CDR3s include the opening cysteine and the closing phenylalanine or tryptophan. The order of the fields is D gene, J gene, V gene, clone size, CDR3 DNA, CDR3 protein. The D gene is left open where the match is weak. A row's size may be missing; if present it is once, few, many or a size class.

.,TRBJ2-1,TRBV19,.,TGTGCCAGTAGGCCAAGGGTCCCGGTTTACTCGCACTCCTACAATGAGCAGTTCTTC,CASRPRVPVYSHSYNEQFF
.,TRBJ2-2,TRBV9,.,TGTGCCAGCAGCGTCGGCGGGCTGACCGGGGAGCTGTTTTTT,CASSVGGLTGELFF
.,TRBJ2-1,TRBV7-2,.,TGTGCCAGCAGCTTTCAGGAGTACAATGAGCAGTTCTTC,CASSFQEYNEQFF
.,TRBJ1-5,TRBV3-1/TRBV3-2,.,TGTGCCAGCAGCCAAAACGGTCAAGTGGGCAATCAGCCCCAGCATTTT,CASSQNGQVGNQPQHF
.,TRBJ2-7,TRBV2,.,TGTGCCAGCAGTAATCCTGCCCGGGCCCAGAGCAACGAGCAGTACTTC,CASSNPARAQSNEQYF
TRBD1,TRBJ1-2,TRBV6-5,once,TGTGCCAGCAGTTACTCGGGACAGGGTCGAGGGTATGGCTACACCTTC,CASSYSGQGRGYGYTF
.,TRBJ2-3,TRBV11-3,.,TGTGCCAGCAGCCTTGGAGGGGTCACCACAGATACGCAGTATTTT,CASSLGGVTTDTQYF
.,TRBJ2-2,TRBV19,.,TGTGCCAGTGGTTACGCGGCGCGAGGCCTGTTTTTT,CASGYAARGLFF
.,TRBJ2-5,TRBV2,few,TGTGCCAGCAGCCTTGGGGAGACCCAGTACTTC,CASSLGETQYF
.,TRBJ1-1,TRBV23-1,.,TGCGCCAGCAGTCCAGCGGGGGAGGCGGGTGAAGCTTTCTTT,CASSPAGEAGEAFF
TRBD2,TRBJ2-3,TRBV7-3,.,TGTGCCAGCAGCCGGGACTACGATACGCAGTATTTT,CASSRDYDTQYF
.,TRBJ2-5,TRBV2,.,TGTGCCAGCAGTGAAGCGGGGGCGGAGACCCAGTACTTC,CASSEAGAETQYF
.,TRBJ2-7,TRBV10-3,.,TGTGCCATCTCAGTAGGGAACGAGCAGTACTTC,CAISVGNEQYF
.,TRBJ1-1,TRBV10-3,few,TGTGCCATCAGTGAGGGACAGCCGAACACTGAAGCTTTCTTT,CAISEGQPNTEAFF
.,TRBJ1-5,TRBV4-1,.,TGCGCCAGCAGCCAATTAGCAGGGAGGGGTCTGAGCAATCAGCCCCAGCATTTT,CASSQLAGRGLSNQPQHF
.,TRBJ2-7,TRBV15,.,TGTGCCACCAGCAGAGGAGCCAGGGGCAACGAGCAGTACTTC,CATSRGARGNEQYF
.,TRBJ2-7,TRBV13,once,TGTGCCAGCAGCTTACGAAACGTAAGGGGCACCGGCGAGCAGTACTTC,CASSLRNVRGTGEQYF
.,TRBJ2-5,TRBV11-1,.,TGTGCCAGCACCGGAGGGGACTGGGGGGAGACCCAGTACTTC,CASTGGDWGETQYF
.,TRBJ1-2,TRBV19,.,TGTGCCAGTAGTATAGACATATCCGCCTATGGCTACACCTTC,CASSIDISAYGYTF
.,TRBJ1-1,TRBV2,.,TGTGCCAGCAGTCAGGAGAACACTGAAGCTTTCTTT,CASSQENTEAFF
.,TRBJ2-1,TRBV12-5,.,TGTGCTAGTGCCGTTAGTAGCGCGAACCCCTACAATGAGCAGTTCTTC,CASAVSSANPYNEQFF
.,TRBJ2-1,TRBV16,once,TGTGCCAGCAGCAGGGAGATAACTAGAAATGAGCAGTTCTTC,CASSREITRNEQFF
TRBD2,TRBJ2-1,TRBV3-1/TRBV3-2,.,TGTGCCAGCAGCCAAGAAGTTTTTGGTGCTAGCGGGGTTTCTTTCTACAATGAGCAGTTCTTC,CASSQEVFGASGVSFYNEQFF
TRBD2,TRBJ2-3,TRBV9,.,TGTGCCAGCAGCGTAACTAGCGGGAGGACAGATACGCAGTATTTT,CASSVTSGRTDTQYF
TRBD2,TRBJ2-1,TRBV5-4,.,TGTGCCAGCAGCTTGGGGACTAGCGGGCCAATGGCCTACAATGAGCAGTTCTTC,CASSLGTSGPMAYNEQFF